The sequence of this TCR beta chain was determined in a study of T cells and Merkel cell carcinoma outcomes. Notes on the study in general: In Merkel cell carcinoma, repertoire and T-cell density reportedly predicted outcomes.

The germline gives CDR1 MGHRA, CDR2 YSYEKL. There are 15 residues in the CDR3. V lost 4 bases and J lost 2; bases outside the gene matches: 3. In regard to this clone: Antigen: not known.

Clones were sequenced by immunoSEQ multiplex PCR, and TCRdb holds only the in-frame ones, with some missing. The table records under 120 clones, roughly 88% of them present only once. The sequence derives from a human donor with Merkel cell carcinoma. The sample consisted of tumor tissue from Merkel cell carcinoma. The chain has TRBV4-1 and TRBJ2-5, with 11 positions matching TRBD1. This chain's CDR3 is CASSPGQGAQETQYF. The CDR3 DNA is TGCGCCAGCAGCCCCGGACAGGGGGCACAAGAGACCCAGTACTTC.